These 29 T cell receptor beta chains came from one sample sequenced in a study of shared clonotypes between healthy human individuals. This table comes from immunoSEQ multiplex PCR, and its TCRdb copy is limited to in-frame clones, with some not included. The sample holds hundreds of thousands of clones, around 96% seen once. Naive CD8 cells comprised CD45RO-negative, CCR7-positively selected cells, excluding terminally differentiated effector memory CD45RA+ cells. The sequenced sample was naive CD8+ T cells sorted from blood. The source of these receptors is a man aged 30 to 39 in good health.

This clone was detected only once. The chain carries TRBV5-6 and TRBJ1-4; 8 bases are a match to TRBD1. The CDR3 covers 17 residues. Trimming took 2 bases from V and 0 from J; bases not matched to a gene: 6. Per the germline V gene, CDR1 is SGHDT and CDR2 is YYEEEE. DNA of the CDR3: TGTGCCAGCAGCTTCAGGGGGCTCCTCACAACTAATGAAAAACTGTTTTTT. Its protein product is CASSFRGLLTTNEKLFF.

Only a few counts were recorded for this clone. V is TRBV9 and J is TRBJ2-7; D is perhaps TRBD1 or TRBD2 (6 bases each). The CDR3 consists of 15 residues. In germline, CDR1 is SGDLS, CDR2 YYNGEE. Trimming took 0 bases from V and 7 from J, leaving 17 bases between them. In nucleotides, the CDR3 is TGTGCCAGCAGCGTAGAGGGGGACTTTAGCGTGGAGCAGTACTTC. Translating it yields CASSVEGDFSVEQYF. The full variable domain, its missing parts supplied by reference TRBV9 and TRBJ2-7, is DSGVTQTPKHLITATGQRVTLRCSPRSGDLSVYWYQQSLDQGLQFLIQYYNGEERAKGNILERFSAQQFPDLHSELNLSSLELGDSALYFCASSVEGDFSVEQYFGPGTRLTVT.

DNA for the CDR3: TGTGCCAGCAGCACCGGGACTAGTCGTGGTGATACGCAGTATTTT. Protein: CASSTGTSRGDTQYF. This chain links TRBV7-8 with TRBJ2-3, with 8 bases fitting TRBD2. The CDR3 totals 15 residues. The junction had 10 bases not matched to a gene; V was cut back by 5 bases and J by 6 bases. In germline, CDR1 is SGHVS, CDR2 FQNEAQ.

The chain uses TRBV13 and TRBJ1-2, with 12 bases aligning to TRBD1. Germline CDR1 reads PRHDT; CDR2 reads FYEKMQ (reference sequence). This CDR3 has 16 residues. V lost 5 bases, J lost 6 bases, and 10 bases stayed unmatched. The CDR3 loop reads CASSLLLGQGADGYTF. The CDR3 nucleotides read TGTGCCAGCAGCCTCCTCCTGGGACAGGGGGCGGATGGCTACACCTTC.

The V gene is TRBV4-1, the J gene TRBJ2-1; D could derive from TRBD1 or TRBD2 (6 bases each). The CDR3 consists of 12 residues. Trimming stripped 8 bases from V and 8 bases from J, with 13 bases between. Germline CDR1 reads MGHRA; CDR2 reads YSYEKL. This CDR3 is CASGGTFYEQFF. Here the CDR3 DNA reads TGCGCCAGCGGGGGGACATTCTATGAGCAGTTCTTC.

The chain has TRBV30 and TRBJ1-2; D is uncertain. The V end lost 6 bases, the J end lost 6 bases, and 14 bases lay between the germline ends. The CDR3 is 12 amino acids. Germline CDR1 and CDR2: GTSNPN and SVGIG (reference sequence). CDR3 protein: CACEGGWDGYTF. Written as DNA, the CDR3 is TGTGCCTGTGAGGGAGGTTGGGATGGCTACACCTTC.

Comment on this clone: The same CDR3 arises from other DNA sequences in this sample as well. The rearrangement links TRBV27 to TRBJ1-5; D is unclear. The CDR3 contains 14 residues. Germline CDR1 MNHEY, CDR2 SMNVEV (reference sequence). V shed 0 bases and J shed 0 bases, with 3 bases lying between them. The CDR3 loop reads CASSLSFSNQPQHF. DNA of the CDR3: TGTGCCAGCAGTTTATCGTTTAGCAATCAGCCCCAGCATTTT.

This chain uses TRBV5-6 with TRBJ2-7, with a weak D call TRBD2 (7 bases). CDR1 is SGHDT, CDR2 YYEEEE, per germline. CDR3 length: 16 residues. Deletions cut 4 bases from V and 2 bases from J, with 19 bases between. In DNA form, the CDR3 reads TGTGCCAGCAGCACCCGGGGGGAACAGGGAGCCTACGAGCAGTACTTC. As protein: CASSTRGEQGAYEQYF.

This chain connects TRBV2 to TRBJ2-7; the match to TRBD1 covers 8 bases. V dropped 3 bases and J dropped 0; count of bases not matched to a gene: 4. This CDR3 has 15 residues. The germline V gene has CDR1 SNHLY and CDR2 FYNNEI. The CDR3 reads CASSEGQVVSYEQYF. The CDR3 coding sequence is TGTGCCAGCAGTGAGGGACAGGTAGTCTCCTACGAGCAGTACTTC. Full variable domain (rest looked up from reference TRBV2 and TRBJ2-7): EPEVTQTPSHQVTQMGQEVILRCVPISNHLYFYWYRQILGQKVEFLVSFYNNEISEKSEIFDDQFSVERPDGSNFTLKIRSTKLEDSAMYFCASSEGQVVSYEQYFGPGTRLTVT.

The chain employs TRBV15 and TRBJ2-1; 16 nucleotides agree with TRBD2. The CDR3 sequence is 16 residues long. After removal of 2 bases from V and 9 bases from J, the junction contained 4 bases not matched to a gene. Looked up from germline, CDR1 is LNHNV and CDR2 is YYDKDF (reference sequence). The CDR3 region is CATSRSGTSGRVEQFF. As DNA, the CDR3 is TGTGCCACCAGCAGATCTGGGACTAGCGGGAGGGTTGAGCAGTTCTTC. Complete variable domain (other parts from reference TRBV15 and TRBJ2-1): DAMVIQNPRYQVTQFGKPVTLSCSQTLNHNVMYWYQQKSSQAPKLLFHYYDKDFNNEADTPDNFQSRRPNTSFCFLDIRSPGLGDTAMYLCATSRSGTSGRVEQFFGPGTRLTVL.

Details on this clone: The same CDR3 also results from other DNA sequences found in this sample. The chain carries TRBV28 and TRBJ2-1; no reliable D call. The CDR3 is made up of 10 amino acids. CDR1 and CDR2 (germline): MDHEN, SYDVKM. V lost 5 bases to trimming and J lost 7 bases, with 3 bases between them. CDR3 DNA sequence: TGTGCCAGCAGTACAAATGAGCAGTTCTTC. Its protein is CASSTNEQFF.

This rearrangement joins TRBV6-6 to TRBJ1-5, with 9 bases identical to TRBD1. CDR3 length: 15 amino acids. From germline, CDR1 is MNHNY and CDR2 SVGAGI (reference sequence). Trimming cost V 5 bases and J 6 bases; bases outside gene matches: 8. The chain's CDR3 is CASSQVTGGGQPQHF. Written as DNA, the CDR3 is TGTGCCAGCAGTCAGGTCACAGGGGGCGGTCAGCCCCAGCATTTT.

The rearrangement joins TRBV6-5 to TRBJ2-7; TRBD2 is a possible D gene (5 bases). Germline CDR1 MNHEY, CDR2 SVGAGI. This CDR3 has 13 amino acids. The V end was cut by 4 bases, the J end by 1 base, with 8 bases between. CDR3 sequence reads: CASSFTGSYEQYF. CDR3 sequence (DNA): TGTGCCAGCAGTTTTACGGGATCCTACGAGCAGTACTTC.

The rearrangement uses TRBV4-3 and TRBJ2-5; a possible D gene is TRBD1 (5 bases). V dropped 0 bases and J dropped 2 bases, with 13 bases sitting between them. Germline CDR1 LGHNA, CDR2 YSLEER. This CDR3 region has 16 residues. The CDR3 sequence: CASSQDHFTGQETQYF. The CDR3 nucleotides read TGCGCCAGCAGCCAAGATCATTTTACAGGACAAGAGACCCAGTACTTC.

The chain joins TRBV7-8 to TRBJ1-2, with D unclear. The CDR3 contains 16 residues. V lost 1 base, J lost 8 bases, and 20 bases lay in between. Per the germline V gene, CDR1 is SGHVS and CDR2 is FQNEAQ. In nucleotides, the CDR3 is TGTGCCAGCAGCTTAGGCGCGGGTCGTCAAGAGGGAGGCTACACCTTC. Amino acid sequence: CASSLGAGRQEGGYTF.

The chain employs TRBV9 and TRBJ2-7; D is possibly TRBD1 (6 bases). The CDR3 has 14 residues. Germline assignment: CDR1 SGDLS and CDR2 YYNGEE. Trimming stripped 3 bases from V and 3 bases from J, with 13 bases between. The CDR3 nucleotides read TGTGCCAGCAGCGAAGGGGGATTCGGCTACGAGCAGTACTTC. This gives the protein CASSEGGFGYEQYF. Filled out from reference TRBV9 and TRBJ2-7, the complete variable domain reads DSGVTQTPKHLITATGQRVTLRCSPRSGDLSVYWYQQSLDQGLQFLIQYYNGEERAKGNILERFSAQQFPDLHSELNLSSLELGDSALYFCASSEGGFGYEQYFGPGTRLTVT.

The CDR3 DNA reads TGTGCCAGCAGTCCTCTGGCGACAGCCGGCTCCCTTAGGGATACGCAGTATTTT. This gives the protein CASSPLATAGSLRDTQYF. The chain recombines TRBV27 with TRBJ2-3; weak D call: TRBD1 (5 bases). Germline assignment: CDR1 MNHEY and CDR2 SMNVEV (reference sequence). V dropped 5 bases and J dropped 6 bases, with 27 bases sitting between them. This CDR3 comprises 18 residues.

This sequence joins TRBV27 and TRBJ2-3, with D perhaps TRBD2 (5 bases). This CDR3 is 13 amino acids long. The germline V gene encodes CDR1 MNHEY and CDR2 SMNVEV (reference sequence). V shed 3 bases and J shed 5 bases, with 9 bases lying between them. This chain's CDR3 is CASSFVSVDTQYF. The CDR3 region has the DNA TGTGCCAGCAGTTTTGTTAGCGTAGATACGCAGTATTTT.

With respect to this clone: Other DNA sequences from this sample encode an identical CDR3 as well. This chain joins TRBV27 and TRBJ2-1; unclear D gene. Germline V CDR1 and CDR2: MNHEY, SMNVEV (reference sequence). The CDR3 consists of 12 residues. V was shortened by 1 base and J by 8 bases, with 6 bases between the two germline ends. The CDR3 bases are TGTGCCAGCAGTTTATTAGAAGATGAGCAGTTCTTC. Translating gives CASSLLEDEQFF.

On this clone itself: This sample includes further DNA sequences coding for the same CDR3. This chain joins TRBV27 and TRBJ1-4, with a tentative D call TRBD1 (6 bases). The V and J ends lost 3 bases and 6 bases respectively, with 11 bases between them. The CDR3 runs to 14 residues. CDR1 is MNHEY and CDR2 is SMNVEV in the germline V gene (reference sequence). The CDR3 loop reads CASSLLGADEKLFF. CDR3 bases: TGTGCCAGCAGTTTGTTGGGGGCGGATGAAAAACTGTTTTTT.

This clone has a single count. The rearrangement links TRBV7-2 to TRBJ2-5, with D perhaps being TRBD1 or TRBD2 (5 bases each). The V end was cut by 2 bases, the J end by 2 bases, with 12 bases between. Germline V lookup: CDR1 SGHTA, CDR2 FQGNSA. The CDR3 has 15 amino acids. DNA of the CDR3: TGTGCCAGCAGCTTACCGGGGACGATTCAAGAGACCCAGTACTTC. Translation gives CASSLPGTIQETQYF. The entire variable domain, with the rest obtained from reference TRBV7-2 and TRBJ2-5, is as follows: GAGVSQSPSNKVTEKGKDVELRCDPISGHTALYWYRQSLGQGLEFLIYFQGNSAPDKSGLPSDRFSAERTGGSVSTLTIQRTQQEDSAVYLCASSLPGTIQETQYFGPGTRLLVL.

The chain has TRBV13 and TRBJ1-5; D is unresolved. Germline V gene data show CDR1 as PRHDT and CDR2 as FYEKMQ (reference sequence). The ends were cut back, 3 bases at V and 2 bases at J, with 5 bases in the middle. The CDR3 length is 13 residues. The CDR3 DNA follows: TGTGCCAGCAGCTTTGGGGGCAATCAGCCCCAGCATTTT. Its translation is CASSFGGNQPQHF.

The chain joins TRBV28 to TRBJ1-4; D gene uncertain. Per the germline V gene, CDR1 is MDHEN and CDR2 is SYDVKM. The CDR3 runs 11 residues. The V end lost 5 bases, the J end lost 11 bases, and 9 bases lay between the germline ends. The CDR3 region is CASSPGGKLFF. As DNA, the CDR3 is TGTGCCAGCAGTCCCGGCGGGAAACTGTTTTTT.

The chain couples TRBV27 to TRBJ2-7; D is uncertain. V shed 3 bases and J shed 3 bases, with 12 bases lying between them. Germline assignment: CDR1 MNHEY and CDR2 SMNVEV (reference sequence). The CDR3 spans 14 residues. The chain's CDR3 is CASSFVGGDYEQYF. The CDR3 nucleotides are TGTGCCAGCAGTTTTGTGGGCGGCGACTACGAGCAGTACTTC.

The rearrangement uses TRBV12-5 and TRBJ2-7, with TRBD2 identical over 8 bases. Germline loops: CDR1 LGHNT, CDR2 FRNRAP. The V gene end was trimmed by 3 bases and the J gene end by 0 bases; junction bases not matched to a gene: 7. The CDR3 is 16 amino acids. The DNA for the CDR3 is TGTGCTAGTGGTTTTAGGCGGGAGGACCTCTCCTACGAGCAGTACTTC. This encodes CASGFRREDLSYEQYF.

In DNA form, the CDR3 reads TGCGCCAGCAGCTCTGTCGACAGTAGGTATGGCTACACCTTC. Translating it yields CASSSVDSRYGYTF. V usage is TRBV5-1 and J usage is TRBJ1-2, with a tentative D call TRBD1 (5 bases). V lost 3 bases and J 5 bases, leaving 14 bases between the germline ends. The CDR3 has 14 residues. Per the germline V gene, CDR1 is SGHRS and CDR2 is YFSETQ.

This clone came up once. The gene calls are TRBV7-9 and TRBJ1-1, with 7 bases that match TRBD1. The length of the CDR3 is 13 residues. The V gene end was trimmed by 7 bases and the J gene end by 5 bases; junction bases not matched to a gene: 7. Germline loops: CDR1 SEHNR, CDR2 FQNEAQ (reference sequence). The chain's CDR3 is CASMYRGWTEAFF. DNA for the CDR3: TGTGCCAGCATGTACAGGGGATGGACTGAAGCTTTCTTT. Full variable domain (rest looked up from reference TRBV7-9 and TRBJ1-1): DTGVSQNPRHKITKRGQNVTFRCDPISEHNRLYWYRQTLGQGPEFLTYFQNEAQLEKSRLLSDRFSAERPKGSFSTLEIQRTEQGDSAMYLCASMYRGWTEAFFGQGTRLTVV.

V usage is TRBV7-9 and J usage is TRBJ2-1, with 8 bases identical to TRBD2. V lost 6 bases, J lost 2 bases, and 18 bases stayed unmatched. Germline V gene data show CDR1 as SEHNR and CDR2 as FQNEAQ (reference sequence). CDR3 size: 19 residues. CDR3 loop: CASRLGSGRDLVPYNEQFF. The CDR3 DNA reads TGTGCCAGCAGGCTAGGGAGCGGGAGAGACCTGGTACCCTACAATGAGCAGTTCTTC.

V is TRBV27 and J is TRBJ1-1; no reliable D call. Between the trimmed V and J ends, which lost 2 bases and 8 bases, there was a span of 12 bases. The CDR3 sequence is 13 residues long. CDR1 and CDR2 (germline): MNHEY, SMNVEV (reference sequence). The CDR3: CASSLQSGFEAFF. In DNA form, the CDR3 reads TGTGCCAGCAGTTTACAGAGTGGGTTCGAAGCTTTCTTT.